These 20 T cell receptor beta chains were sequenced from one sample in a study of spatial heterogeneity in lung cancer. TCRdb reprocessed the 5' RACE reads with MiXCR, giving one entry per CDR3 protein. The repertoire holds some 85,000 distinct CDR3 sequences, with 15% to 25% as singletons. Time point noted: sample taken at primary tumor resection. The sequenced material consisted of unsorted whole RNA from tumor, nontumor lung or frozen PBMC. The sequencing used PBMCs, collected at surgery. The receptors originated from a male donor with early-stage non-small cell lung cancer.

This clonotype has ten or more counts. CDR3 DNA: TGTGCCACCAGCGCCCCACTTGAGACCGGGGAGCTGTTTTTT. It is translated as CATSAPLETGELFF. The chain combines TRBV24-1 with TRBJ2-2; D gene uncertain. V was clipped by 7 bases and J by 5 bases, with 13 bases between them. The V gene's germline CDR1 is KGHDR and CDR2 SFDVKD. The CDR3 is made up of 14 amino acids.

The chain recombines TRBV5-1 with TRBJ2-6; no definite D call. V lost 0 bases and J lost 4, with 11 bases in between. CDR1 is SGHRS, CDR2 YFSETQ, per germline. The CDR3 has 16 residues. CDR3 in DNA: TGCGCCAGCAGCTTGGCCCCGAGTCTGGGGGCCAACGTCCTGACTTTC. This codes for CASSLAPSLGANVLTF.

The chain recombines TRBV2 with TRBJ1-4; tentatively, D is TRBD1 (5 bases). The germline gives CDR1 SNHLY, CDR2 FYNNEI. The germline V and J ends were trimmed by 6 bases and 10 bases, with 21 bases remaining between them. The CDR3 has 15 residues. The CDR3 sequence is CASSLQSAAGGKLFF. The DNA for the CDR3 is TGTGCCAGCAGCCTCCAATCGGCCGCGGGGGGAAAACTGTTTTTT.

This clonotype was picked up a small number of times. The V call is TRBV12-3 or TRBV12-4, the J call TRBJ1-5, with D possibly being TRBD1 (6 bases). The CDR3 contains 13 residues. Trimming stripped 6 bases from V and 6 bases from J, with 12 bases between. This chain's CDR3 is CASSAGARQPQHF. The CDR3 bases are TGTGCCAGCAGCGCAGGGGCTCGTCAGCCCCAGCATTTT.

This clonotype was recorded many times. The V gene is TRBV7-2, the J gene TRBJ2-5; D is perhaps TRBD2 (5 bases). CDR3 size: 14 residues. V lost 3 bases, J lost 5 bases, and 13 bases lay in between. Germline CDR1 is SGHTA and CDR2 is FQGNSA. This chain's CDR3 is CASSFGRGQETQYF. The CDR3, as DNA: TGTGCCAGCAGCTTCGGACGGGGTCAGGAGACCCAGTACTTC.

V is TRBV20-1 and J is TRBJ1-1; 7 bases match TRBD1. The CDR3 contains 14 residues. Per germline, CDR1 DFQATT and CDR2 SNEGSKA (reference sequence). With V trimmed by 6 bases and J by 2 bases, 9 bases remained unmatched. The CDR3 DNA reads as TGCAGTGCCCCTACAGGGGTGATTAACACTGAAGCTTTCTTT. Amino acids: CSAPTGVINTEAFF.

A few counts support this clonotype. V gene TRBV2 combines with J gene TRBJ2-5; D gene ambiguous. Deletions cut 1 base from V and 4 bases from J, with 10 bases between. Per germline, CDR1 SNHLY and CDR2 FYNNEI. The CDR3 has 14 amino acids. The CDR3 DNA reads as TGTGCCAGCAGTGAAGAGGCTGGAAGAGAGACCCAGTACTTC. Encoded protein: CASSEEAGRETQYF. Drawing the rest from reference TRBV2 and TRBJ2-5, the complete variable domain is EPEVTQTPSHQVTQMGQEVILRCVPISNHLYFYWYRQILGQKVEFLVSFYNNEISEKSEIFDDQFSVERPDGSNFTLKIRSTKLEDSAMYFCASSEEAGRETQYFGPGTRLLVL.

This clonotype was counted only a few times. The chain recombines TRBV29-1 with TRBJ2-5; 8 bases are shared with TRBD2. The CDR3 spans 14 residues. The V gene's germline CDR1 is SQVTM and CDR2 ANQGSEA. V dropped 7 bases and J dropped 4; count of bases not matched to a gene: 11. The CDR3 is CSATRAGGGETQYF. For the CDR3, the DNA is TGCAGCGCCACCAGGGCGGGGGGCGGAGAGACCCAGTACTTC.

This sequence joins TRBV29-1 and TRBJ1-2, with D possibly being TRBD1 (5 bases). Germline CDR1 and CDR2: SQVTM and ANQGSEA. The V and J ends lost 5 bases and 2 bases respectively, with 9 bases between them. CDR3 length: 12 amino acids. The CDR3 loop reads CSVFRQNYGYTF. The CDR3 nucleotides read TGCAGCGTTTTTCGACAGAACTATGGCTACACCTTC.

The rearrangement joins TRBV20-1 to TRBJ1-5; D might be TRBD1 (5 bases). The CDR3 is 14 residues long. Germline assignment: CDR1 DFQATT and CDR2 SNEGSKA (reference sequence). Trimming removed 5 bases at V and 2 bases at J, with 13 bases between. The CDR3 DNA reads TGCAGTGCTCCCCTGGGGGGTGGCAATCAGCCCCAGCATTTT. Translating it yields CSAPLGGGNQPQHF.

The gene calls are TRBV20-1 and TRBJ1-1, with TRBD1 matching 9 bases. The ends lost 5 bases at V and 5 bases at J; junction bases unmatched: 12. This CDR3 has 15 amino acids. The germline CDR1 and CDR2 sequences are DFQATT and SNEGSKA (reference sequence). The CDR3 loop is CSAVTLDRGYTEAFF. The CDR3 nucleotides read TGCAGTGCTGTAACCCTGGACAGGGGTTATACTGAAGCTTTCTTT.

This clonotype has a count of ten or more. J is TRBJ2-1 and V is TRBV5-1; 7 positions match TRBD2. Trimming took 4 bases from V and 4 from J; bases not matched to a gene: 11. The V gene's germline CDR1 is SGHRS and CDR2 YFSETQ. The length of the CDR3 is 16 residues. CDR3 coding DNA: TGCGCCAGCAGCCCCTCCGCGACTAGCTCTTACAATGAGCAGTTCTTC. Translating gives CASSPSATSSYNEQFF.

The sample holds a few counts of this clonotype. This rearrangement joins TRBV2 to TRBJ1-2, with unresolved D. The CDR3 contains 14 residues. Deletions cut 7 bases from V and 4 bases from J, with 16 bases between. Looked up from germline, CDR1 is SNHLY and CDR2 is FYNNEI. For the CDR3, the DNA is TGTGCCAGCACCGAAACCGGGGTTGGCTATGGCTACACCTTC. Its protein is CASTETGVGYGYTF.

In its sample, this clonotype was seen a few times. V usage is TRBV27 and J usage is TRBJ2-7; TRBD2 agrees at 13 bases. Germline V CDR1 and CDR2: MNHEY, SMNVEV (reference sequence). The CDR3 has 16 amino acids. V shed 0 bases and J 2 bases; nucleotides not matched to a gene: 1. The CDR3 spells CASSLSGLAGAYEQYF. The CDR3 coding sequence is TGTGCCAGCAGTTTATCAGGACTAGCGGGAGCCTACGAGCAGTACTTC.

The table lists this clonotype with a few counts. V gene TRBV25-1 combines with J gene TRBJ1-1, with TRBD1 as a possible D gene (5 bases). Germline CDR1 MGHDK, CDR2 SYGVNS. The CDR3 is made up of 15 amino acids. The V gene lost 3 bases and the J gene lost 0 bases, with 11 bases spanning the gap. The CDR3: CASSDGTGLNTEAFF. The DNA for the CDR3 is TGTGCCAGCAGTGACGGGACTGGGTTGAACACTGAAGCTTTCTTT.

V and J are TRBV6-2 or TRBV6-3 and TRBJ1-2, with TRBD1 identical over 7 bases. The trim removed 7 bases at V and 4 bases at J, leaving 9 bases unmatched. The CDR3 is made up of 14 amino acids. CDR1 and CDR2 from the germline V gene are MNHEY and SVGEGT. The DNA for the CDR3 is TGTGCCAGCATCGCAGGGGGTGGTAGCTATGGCTACACCTTC. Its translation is CASIAGGGSYGYTF.

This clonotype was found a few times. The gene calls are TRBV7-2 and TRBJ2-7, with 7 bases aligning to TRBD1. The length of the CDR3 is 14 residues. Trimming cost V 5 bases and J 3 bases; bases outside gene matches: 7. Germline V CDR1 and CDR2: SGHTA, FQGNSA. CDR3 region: CASSPGDRRYEQYF. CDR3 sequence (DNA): TGTGCCAGCAGCCCCGGGGACAGACGCTACGAGCAGTACTTC.

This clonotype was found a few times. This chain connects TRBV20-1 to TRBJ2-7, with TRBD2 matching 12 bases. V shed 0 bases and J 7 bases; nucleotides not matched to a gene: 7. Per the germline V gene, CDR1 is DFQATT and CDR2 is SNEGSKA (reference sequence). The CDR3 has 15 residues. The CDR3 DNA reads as TGCAGTGCTAGAGACCGACTAGCGGGAGTCAGTGAGCAGTACTTC. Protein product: CSARDRLAGVSEQYF.

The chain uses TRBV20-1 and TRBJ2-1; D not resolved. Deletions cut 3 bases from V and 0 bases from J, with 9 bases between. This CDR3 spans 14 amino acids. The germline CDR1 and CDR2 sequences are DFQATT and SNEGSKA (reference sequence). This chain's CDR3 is CSASRGSSYNEQFF. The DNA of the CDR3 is TGCAGTGCTAGCCGTGGTAGCTCCTACAATGAGCAGTTCTTC.

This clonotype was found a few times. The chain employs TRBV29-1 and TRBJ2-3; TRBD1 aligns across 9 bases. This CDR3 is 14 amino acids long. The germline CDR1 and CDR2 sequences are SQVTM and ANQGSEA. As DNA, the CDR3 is TGCAGTACGGGACAGGGAACATTCACAGATACGCAGTATTTT. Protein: CSTGQGTFTDTQYF.